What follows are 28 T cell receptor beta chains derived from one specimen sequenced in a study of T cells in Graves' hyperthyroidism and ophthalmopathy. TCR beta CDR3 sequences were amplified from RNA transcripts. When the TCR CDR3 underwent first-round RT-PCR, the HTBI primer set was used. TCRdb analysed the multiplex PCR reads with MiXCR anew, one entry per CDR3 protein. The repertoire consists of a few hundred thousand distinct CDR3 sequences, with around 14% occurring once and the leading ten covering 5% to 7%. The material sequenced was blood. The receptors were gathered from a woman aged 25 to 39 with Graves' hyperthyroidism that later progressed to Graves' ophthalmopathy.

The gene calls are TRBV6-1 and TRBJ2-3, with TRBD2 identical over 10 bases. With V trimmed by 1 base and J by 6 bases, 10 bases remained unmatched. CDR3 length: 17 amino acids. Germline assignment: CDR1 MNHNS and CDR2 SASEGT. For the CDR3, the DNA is TGTGCCAGCAGTGAAGTGATACTAGCGGGGTCAGGGGATACGCAGTATTTT. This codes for CASSEVILAGSGDTQYF.

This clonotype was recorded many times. This CDR3 is CASSRPGQGGYEQYF. CDR3 sequence (DNA): TGTGCCAGCAGTCGACCGGGACAGGGCGGCTACGAGCAGTACTTC. This chain links TRBV28 with TRBJ2-7, with 9 bases that match TRBD1. This CDR3 has 15 amino acids. Per germline, CDR1 MDHEN and CDR2 SYDVKM. Trimming cost V 5 bases and J 3 bases; bases outside gene matches: 8. Based on the CDR3 plus reference TRBV28 and TRBJ2-7, the full variable domain is DVKVTQSSRYLVKRTGEKVFLECVQDMDHENMFWYRQDPGLGLRLIYFSYDVKMKEKGDIPEGYSVSREKKERFSLILESASTNQTSMYLCASSRPGQGGYEQYFGPGTRLTVT.

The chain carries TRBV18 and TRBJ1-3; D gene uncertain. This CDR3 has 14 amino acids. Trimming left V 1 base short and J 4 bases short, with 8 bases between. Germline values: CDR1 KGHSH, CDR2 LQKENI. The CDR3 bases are TGTGCCAGCTCACCACAAGCCAGCGGAAACACCATATATTTT. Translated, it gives CASSPQASGNTIYF.

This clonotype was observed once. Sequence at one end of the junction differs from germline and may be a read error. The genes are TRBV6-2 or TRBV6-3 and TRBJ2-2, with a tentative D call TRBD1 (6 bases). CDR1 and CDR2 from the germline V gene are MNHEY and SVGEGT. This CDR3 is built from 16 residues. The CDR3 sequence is CASRPDRPANTGQLFF. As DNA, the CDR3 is TGTGCCAGCAGACCGGACAGACCAGCGAACACCGGGCAGCTGTTTTTT.

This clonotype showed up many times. The CDR3: CSARRTSPNTGELFF. The CDR3 bases are TGCAGTGCCCGACGGACTAGCCCGAACACCGGGGAGCTGTTTTTT. The chain links TRBV20-1 to TRBJ2-2; 8 nucleotides align to TRBD2. CDR1 is DFQATT and CDR2 is SNEGSKA in the germline V gene (reference sequence). CDR3 size: 15 residues. V lost 6 bases, J lost 0 bases, and 6 bases stayed unmatched.

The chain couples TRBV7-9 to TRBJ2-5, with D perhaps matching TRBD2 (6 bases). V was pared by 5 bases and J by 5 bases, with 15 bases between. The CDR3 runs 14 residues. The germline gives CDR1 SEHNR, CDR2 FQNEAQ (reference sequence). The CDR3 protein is CASSPLEGWETQYF. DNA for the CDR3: TGTGCCAGCAGCCCCCTGGAGGGGTGGGAGACCCAGTACTTC.

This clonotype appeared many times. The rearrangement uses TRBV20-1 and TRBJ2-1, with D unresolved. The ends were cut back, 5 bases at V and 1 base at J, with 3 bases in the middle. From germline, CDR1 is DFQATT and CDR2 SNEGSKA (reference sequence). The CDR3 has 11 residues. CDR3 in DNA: TGCAGTGCTGCGTCCTACAATGAGCAGTTCTTC. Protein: CSAASYNEQFF.

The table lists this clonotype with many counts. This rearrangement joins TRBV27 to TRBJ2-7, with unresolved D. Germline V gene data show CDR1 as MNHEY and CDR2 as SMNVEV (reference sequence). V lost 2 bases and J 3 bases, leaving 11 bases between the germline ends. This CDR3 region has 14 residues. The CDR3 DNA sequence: TGTGCCAGCAGTTTAAGACTGACCGGCTACGAGCAGTACTTC. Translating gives CASSLRLTGYEQYF.

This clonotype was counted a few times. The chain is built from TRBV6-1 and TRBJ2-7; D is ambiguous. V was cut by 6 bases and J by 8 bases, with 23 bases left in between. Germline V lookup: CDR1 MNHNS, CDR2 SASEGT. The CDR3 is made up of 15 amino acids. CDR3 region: CASSSYIPTPTQQYF. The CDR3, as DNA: TGTGCCAGCAGCAGTTACATCCCTACTCCTACGCAGCAGTACTTC.

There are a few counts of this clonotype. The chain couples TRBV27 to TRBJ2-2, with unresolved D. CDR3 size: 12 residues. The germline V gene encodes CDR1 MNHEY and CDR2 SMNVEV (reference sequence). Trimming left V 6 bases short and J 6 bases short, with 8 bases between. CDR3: CASRVRPGELFF. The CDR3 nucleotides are TGTGCCAGCAGGGTTCGGCCCGGGGAGCTGTTTTTT.

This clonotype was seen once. The CDR3 loop is CASRGGQGAANEKLFF. CDR3 nucleotides: TGTGCCAGCAGGGGGGGACAGGGGGCAGCTAATGAAAAACTGTTTTTT. The chain recombines TRBV12-3 or TRBV12-4 with TRBJ1-4, with 12 nucleotides matching TRBD1. The length of the CDR3 is 16 residues. The J segment lost 3 bases and the V segment lost 6 bases, leaving 5 bases of the junction unmatched.

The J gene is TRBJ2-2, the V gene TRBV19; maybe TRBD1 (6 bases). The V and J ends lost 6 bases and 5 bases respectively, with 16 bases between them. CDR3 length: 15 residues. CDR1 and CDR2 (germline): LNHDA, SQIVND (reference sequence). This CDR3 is CASRQGSGWTGELFF. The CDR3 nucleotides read TGTGCCAGTAGACAGGGCTCAGGTTGGACCGGGGAGCTGTTTTTT.

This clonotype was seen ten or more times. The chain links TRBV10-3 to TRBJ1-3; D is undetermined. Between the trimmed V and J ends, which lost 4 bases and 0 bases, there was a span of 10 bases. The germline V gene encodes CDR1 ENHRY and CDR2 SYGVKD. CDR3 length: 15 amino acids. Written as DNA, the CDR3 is TGTGCCATCAGTGGTAACCCCAGCTCTGGAAACACCATATATTTT. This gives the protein CAISGNPSSGNTIYF.

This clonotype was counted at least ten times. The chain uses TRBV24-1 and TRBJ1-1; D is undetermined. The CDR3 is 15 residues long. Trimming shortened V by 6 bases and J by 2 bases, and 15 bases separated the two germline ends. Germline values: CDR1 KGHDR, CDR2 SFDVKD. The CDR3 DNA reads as TGTGCCACCAGTTCAAGCTTGGAGGGAAACACTGAAGCTTTCTTT. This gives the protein CATSSSLEGNTEAFF.

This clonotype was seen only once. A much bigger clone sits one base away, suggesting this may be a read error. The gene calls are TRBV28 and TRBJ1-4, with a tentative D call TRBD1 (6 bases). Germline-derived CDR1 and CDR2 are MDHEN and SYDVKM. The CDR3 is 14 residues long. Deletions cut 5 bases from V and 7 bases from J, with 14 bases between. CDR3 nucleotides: TGTGCCAGCAGTCTAGGACAGAGAATTGAAAAACTGTTTTTT. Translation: CASSLGQRIEKLFF.

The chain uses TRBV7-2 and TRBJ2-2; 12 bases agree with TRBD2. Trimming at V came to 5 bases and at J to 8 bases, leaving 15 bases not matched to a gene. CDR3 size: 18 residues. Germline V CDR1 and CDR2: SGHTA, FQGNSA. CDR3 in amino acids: CASSPPTSGRLYGGELFF. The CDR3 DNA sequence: TGTGCCAGCAGCCCCCCGACTAGCGGGAGATTGTACGGTGGGGAGCTGTTTTTT.

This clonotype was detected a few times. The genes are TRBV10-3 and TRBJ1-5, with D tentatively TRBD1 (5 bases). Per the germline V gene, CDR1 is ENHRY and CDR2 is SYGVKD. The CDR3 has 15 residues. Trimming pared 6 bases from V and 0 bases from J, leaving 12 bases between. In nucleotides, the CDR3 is TGTGCCATCAGCGACAGTCTCTCTAGCAATCAGCCCCAGCATTTT. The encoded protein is CAISDSLSSNQPQHF.

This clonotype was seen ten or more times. CDR3 region: CASSDSGRYGEQYF. In DNA, the CDR3 is TGTGCCAGCAGTGATAGCGGGAGGTACGGAGAGCAGTACTTC. The rearrangement links TRBV2 to TRBJ2-7; TRBD2 aligns across 10 bases. This CDR3 region has 14 residues. V dropped 3 bases and J dropped 7; count of bases not matched to a gene: 6. The V gene's germline CDR1 is SNHLY and CDR2 FYNNEI.

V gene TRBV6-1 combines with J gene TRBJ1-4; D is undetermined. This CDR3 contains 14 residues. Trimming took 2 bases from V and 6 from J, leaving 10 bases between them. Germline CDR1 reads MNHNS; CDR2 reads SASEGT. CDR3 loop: CASSETKLYEKLFF. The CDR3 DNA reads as TGTGCCAGCAGTGAAACTAAGCTTTATGAAAAACTGTTTTTT.

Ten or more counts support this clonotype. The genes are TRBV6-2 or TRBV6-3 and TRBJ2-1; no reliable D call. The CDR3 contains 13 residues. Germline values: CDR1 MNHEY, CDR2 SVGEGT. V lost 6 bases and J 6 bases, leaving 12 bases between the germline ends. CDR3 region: CASRWDWGNEQFF. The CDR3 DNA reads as TGTGCCAGCAGGTGGGATTGGGGCAATGAGCAGTTCTTC.

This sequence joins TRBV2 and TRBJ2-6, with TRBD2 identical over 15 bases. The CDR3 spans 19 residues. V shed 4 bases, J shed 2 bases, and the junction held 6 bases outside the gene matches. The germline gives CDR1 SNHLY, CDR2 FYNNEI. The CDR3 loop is CASSGGLAGGRTGANVLTF. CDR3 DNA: TGTGCCAGCAGTGGGGGACTAGCGGGAGGAAGGACTGGGGCCAACGTCCTGACTTTC.

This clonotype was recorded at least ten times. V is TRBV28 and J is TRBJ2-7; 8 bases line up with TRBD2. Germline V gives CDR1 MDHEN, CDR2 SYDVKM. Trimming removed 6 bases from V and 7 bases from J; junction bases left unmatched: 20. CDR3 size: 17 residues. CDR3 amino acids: CASSPSTQLAVPGEQYF. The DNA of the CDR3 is TGTGCCAGCAGCCCGTCTACCCAACTAGCGGTCCCCGGGGAGCAGTACTTC.

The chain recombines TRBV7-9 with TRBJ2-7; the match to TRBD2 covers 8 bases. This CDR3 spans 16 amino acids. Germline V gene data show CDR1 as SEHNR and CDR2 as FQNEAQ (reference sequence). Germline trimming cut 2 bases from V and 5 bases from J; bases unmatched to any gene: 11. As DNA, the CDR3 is TGTGCCAGCAGCTTAAGGGCCGGGACTAGTTCCCACGAGCAGTACTTC. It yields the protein CASSLRAGTSSHEQYF.

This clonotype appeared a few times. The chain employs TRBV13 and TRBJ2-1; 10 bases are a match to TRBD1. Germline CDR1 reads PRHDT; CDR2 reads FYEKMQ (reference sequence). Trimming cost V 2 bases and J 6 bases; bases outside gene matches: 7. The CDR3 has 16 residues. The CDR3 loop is CASSLTGTGEVNEQFF. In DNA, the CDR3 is TGTGCCAGCAGCTTAACCGGGACAGGGGAAGTCAATGAGCAGTTCTTC.

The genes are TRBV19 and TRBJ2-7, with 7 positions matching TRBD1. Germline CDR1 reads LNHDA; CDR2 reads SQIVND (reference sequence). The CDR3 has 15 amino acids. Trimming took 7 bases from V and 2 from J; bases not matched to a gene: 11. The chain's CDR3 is CASKGRWTGPYEQYF. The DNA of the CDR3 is TGTGCCAGTAAGGGGAGATGGACAGGACCCTACGAGCAGTACTTC. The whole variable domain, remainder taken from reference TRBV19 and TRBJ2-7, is DGGITQSPKYLFRKEGQNVTLSCEQNLNHDAMYWYRQDPGQGLRLIYYSQIVNDFQKGDIAEGYSVSREKKESFPLTVTSAQKNPTAFYLCASKGRWTGPYEQYFGPGTRLTVT.

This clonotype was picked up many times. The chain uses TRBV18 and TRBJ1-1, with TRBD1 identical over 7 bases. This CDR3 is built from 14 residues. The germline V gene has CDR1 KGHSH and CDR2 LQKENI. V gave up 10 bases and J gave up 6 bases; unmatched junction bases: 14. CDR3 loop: CATKTPEGGPEAFF. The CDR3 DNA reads TGTGCCACTAAAACCCCTGAAGGGGGCCCTGAAGCTTTCTTT.

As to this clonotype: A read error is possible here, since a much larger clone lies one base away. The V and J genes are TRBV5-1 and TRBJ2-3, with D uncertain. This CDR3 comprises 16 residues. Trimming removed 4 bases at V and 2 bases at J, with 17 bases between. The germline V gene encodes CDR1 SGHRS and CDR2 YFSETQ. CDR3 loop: CASSLDGSSHTDTQYF. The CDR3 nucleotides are TGCGCCAGCAGCCTTGACGGCTCGAGTCACACAGATACGCAGTATTTT.

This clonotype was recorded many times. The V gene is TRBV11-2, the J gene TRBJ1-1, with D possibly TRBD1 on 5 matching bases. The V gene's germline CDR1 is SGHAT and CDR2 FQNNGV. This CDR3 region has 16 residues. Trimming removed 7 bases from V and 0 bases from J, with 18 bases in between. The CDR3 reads CASKINGDYMNTEAFF. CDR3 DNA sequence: TGTGCCAGCAAAATTAATGGGGACTACATGAACACTGAAGCTTTCTTT.